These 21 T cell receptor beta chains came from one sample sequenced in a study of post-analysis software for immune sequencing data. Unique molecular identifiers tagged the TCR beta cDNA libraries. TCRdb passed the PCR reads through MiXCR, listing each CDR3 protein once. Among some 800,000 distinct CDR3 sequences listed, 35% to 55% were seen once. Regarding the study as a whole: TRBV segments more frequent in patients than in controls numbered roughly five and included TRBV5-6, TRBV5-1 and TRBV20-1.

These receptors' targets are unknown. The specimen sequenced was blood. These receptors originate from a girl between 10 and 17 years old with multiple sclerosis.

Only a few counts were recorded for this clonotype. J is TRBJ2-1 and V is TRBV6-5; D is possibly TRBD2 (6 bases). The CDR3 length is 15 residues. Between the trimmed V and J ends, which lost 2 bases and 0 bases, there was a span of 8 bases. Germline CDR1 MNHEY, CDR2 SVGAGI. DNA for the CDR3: TGTGCCAGCAGTTACGGCGGGACCTCCTACAATGAGCAGTTCTTC. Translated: CASSYGGTSYNEQFF.

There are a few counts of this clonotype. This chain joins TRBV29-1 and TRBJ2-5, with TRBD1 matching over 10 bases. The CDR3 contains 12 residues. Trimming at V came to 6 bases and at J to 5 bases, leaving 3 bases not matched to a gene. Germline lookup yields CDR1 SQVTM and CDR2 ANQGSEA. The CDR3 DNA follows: TGCAGCGTCTCGACAGGGGGCGAGACCCAGTACTTC. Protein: CSVSTGGETQYF.

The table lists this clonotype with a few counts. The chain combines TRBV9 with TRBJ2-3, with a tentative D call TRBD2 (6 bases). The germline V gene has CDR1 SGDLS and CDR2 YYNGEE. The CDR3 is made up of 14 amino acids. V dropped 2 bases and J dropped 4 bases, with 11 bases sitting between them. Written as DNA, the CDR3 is TGTGCCAGCAGCGTCCGGGAGAGGCCAGATACGCAGTATTTT. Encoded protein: CASSVRERPDTQYF.

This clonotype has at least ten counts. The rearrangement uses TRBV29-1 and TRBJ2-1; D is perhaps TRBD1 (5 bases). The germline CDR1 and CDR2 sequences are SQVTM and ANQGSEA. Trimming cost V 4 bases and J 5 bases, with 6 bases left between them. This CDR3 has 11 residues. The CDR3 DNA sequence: TGCAGCGTTGGCAGGGACAATGAGCAGTTCTTC. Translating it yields CSVGRDNEQFF.

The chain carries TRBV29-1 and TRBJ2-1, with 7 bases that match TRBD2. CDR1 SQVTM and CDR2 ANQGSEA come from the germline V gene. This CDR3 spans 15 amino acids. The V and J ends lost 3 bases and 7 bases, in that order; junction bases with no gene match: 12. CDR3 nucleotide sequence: TGCAGCGTTGATCCGCCTAGCGGTGATTGGAATGAGCAGTTCTTC. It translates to CSVDPPSGDWNEQFF.

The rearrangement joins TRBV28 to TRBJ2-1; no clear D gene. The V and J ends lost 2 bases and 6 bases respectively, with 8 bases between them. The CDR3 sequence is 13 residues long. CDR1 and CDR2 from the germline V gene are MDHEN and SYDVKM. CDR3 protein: CASSLPDGNEQFF. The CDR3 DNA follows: TGTGCCAGCAGTTTACCCGACGGCAATGAGCAGTTCTTC.

The CDR3 sequence is CASSPSLPGIWSDTQYF. DNA for the CDR3: TGTGCCAGCAGTCCCTCTTTGCCCGGGATTTGGTCAGATACGCAGTATTTT. This sequence joins TRBV6-1 and TRBJ2-3; a weak D match, TRBD2 (5 bases). The V gene lost 5 bases and the J gene lost 4 bases, with 22 bases spanning the gap. CDR1 and CDR2 from the germline V gene are MNHNS and SASEGT. This CDR3 is 17 amino acids long.

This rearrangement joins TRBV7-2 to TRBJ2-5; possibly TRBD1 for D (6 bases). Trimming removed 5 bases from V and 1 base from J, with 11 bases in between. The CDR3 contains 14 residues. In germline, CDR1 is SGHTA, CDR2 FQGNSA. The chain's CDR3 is CASSITTGQETQYF. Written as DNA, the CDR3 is TGTGCCAGCAGCATAACGACAGGCCAAGAGACCCAGTACTTC.

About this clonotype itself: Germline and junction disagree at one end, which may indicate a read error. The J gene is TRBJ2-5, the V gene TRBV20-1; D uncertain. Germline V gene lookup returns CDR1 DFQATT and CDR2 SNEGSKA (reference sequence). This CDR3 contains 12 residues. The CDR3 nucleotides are TGTAGTGCTACAAGTGGTGGGAATGAGCAGTACTTC. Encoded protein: CSATSGGNEQYF.

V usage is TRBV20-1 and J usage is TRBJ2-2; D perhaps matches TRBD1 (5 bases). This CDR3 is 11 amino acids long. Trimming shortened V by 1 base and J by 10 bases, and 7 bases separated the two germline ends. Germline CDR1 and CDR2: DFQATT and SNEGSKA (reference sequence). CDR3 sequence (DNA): TGCAGTGCTAGAGGGGGCACGGAGCTGTTTTTT. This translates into CSARGGTELFF.

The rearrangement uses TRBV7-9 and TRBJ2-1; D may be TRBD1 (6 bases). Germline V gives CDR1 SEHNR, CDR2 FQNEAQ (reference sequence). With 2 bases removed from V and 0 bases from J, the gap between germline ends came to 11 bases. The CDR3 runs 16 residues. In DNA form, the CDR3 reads TGTGCCAGCAGCTTAATCGAAGGGGGCTCCTACAATGAGCAGTTCTTC. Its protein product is CASSLIEGGSYNEQFF.

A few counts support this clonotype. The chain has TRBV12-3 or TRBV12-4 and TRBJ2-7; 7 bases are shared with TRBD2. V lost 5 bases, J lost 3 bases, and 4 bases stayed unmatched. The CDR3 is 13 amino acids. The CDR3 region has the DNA TGTGCCAGCAGTGGCGGGGGAGGCTACGAGCAGTACTTC. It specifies CASSGGGGYEQYF.

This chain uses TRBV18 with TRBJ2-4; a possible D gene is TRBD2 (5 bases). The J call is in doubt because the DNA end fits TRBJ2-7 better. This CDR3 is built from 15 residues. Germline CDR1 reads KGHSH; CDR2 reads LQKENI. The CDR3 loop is CASSPPGIRGYEQYF. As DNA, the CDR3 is TGTGCCAGCTCACCACCGGGAATTCGAGGGTACGAGCAGTACTTC.

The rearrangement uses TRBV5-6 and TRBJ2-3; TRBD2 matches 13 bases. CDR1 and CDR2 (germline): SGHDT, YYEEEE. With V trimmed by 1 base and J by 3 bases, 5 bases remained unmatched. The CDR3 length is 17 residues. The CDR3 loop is CASSLQLTSGRTDTQYF. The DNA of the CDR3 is TGTGCCAGCAGCTTGCAGTTGACTAGCGGGAGGACAGATACGCAGTATTTT.

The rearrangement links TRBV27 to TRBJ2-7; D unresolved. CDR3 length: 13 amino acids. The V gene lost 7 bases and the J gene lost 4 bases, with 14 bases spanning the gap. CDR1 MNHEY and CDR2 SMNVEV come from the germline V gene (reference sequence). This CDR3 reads CASMGPLHYEQYF. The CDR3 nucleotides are TGTGCCAGCATGGGCCCTCTACATTACGAGCAGTACTTC.

Here the CDR3 reads CASSQDTRTEQFF. DNA of the CDR3: TGTGCCAGCAGCCAAGATACTAGGACTGAGCAGTTCTTC. V gene TRBV14 combines with J gene TRBJ2-1; tentative D call: TRBD2 (5 bases). Looked up from germline, CDR1 is SGHDN and CDR2 is FVKESK. Trimming cost V 0 bases and J 9 bases, with 9 bases left between them. This CDR3 has 13 amino acids.

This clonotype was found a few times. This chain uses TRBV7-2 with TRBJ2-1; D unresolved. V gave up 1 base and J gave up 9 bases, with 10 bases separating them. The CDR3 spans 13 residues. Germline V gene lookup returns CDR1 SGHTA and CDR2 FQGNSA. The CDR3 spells CASSLEPRLEQFF. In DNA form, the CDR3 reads TGTGCCAGCAGCTTAGAACCCCGTCTTGAGCAGTTCTTC.

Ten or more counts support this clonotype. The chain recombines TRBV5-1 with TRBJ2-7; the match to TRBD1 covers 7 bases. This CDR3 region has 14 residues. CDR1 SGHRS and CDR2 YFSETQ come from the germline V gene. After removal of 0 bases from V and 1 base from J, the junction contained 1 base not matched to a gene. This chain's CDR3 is CASSLGGQSYEQYF. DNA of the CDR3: TGCGCCAGCAGCTTGGGGGGACAGTCCTACGAGCAGTACTTC.

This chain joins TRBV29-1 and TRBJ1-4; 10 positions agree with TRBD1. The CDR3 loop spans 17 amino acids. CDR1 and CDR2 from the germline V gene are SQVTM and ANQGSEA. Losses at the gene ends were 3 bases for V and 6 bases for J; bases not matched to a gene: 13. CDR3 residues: CSVDPGTGELSHEKLFF. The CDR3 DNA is TGCAGCGTTGATCCTGGGACAGGGGAACTAAGTCATGAAAAACTGTTTTTT.

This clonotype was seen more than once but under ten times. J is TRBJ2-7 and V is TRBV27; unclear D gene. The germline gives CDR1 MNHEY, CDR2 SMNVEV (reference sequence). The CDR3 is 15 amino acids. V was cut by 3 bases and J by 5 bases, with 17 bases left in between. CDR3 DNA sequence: TGTGCCAGCAGTTTCCGAGCTAGTTCTGCGAACGAGCAGTACTTC. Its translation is CASSFRASSANEQYF.

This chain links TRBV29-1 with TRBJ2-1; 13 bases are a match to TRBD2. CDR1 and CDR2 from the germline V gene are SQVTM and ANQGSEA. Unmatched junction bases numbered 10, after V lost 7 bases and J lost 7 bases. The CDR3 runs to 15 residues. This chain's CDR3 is CSAHWTSGSGNEQFF. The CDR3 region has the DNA TGCAGCGCTCATTGGACTAGCGGGAGTGGTAATGAGCAGTTCTTC.